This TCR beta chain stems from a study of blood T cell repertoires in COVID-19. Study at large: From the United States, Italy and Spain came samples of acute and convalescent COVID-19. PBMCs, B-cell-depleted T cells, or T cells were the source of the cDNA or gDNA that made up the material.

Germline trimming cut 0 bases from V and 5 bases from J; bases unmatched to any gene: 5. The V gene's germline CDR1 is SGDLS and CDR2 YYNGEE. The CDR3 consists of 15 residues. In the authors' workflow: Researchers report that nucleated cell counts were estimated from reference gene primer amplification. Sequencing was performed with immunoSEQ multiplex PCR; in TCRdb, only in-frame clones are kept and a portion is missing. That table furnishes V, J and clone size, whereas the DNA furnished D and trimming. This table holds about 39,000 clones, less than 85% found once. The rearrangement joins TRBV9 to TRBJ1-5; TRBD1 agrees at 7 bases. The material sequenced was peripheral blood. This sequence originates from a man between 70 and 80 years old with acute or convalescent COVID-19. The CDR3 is CASSVAKTGDQPQHF. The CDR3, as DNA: TGTGCCAGCAGCGTAGCTAAAACAGGGGATCAGCCCCAGCATTTT.